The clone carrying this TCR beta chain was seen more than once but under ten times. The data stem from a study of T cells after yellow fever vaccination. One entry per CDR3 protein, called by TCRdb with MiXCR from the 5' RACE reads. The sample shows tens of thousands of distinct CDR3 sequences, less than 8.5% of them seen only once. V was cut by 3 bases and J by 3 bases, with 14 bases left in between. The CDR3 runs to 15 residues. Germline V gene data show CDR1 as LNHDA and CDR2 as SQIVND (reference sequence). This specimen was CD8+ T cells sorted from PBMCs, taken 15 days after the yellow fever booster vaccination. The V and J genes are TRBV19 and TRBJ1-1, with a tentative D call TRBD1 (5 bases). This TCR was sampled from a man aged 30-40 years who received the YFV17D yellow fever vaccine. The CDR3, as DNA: TGTGCCAGTAGTATTGGTGGGACGGGATACACTGAAGCTTTCTTT. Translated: CASSIGGTGYTEAFF.